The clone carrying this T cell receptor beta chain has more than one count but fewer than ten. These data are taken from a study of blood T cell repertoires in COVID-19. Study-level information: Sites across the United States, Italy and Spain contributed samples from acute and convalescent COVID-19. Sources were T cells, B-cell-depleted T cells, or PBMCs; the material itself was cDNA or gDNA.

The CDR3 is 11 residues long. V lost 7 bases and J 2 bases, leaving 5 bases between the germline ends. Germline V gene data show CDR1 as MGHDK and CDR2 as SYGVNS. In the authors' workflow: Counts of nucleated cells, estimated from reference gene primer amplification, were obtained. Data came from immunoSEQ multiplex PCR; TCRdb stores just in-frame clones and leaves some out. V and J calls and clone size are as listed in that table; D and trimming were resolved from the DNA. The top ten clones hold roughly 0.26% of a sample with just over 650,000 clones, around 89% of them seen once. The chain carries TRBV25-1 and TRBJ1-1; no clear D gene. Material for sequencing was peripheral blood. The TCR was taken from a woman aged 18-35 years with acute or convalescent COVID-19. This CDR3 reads CASIDNTEAFF. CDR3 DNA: TGTGCCAGCATAGATAACACTGAAGCTTTCTTT.